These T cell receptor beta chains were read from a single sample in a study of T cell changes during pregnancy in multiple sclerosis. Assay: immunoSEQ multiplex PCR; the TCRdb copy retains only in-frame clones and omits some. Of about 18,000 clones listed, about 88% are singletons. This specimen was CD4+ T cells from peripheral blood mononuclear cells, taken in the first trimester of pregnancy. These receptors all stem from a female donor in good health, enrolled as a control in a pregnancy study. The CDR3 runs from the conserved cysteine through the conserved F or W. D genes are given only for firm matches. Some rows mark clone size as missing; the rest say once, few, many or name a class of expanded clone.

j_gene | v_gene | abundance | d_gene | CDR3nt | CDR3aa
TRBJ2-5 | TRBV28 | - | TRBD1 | TGTGCCAGCAGTCGGCCGTGGGACAGTTCCCAGCAGTACTTC | CASSRPWDSSQQYF
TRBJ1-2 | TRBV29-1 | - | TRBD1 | TGCAGCGTGCCGACTGGACAGGGGTATGGCTACACCTTC | CSVPTGQGYGYTF
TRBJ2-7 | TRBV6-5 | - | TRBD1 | TGTGCCAGCAGTTTACTAACAGGGGGCTCCTACGAGCAGTACTTC | CASSLLTGGSYEQYF
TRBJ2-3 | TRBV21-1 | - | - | TGTGCCAGCAGCAAATCTGGGCAGTCACGTAGCACAGATACGCAGTATTTT | CASSKSGQSRSTDTQYF
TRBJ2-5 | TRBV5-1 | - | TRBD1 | TGCGCCAGCAGCTTGACGACCGGGACAGGTAGCCAAGAGACCCAGTACTTC | CASSLTTGTGSQETQYF
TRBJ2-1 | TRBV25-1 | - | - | TGTGCCAGCACCGGGACATCCTCCCGGGGCTCCTACAATGAGCAGTTCTTC | CASTGTSSRGSYNEQFF
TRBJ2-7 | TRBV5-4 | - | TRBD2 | TGTGCCAGCAGCCGGATGGGGCAACTAGCGGGAGCCTACGAGCAGTACTTC | CASSRMGQLAGAYEQYF
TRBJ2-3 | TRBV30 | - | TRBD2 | TGTGCCTGGAGTGTCCTAGCGGGGGGCCCGCACGATACGCAGTATTTT | CAWSVLAGGPHDTQYF
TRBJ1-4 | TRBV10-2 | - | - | TGCGCCAGCAGTGAGCCGACGGGAGGGGGTGAAAAACTGTTTTTT | CASSEPTGGGEKLFF
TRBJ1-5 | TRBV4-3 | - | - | TGCGCCAGCAGCCAAGAACGGGGGGCACAGCCCCAGCATTTT | CASSQERGAQPQHF
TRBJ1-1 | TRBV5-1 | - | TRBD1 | TGCGCCAGCAGCAAACCCACAGGGGTTCAGAACACTGAAGCTTTCTTT | CASSKPTGVQNTEAFF
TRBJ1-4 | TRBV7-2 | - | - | TGTGCCAGCAGCACCCAGACAGGACCTAATGAAAAACTGTTTTTT | CASSTQTGPNEKLFF
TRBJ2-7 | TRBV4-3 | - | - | TGCGCCAGCAGCCAAGAGAACTTCTACGAGCAGTACTTC | CASSQENFYEQYF
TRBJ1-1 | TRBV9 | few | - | TGTGCCAGCAGCGTAGAAGGGCGGGGATCGGAAGCTTTCTTT | CASSVEGRGSEAFF